Following are 21 T cell receptor beta chains from one sample sequenced in a study of blood T cell repertoires in COVID-19. Produced via immunoSEQ multiplex PCR; TCRdb's table is partial and in-frame only. Of 300,000 to 500,000 clones in the sample, roughly 90% were seen once. The specimen sequenced was PBMCs or T cells enriched from blood (not recorded which). All receptors derive from a woman in her twenties or thirties with acute COVID-19.

The V gene is TRBV30, the J gene TRBJ2-7; perhaps TRBD1 as D (6 bases). V was cut by 0 bases and J by 2 bases, with 11 bases left in between. In germline, CDR1 is GTSNPN, CDR2 SVGIG (reference sequence). The CDR3 runs 14 residues. The CDR3 region is CAWSVLQGPYEQYF. CDR3 DNA sequence: TGTGCCTGGAGTGTATTACAGGGACCCTACGAGCAGTACTTC.

The chain couples TRBV19 to TRBJ1-1; TRBD1 matches at 7 bases. This CDR3 spans 16 amino acids. Trimming at V came to 4 bases and at J to 0 bases, leaving 8 bases not matched to a gene. The germline CDR1 and CDR2 sequences are LNHDA and SQIVND (reference sequence). CDR3 DNA sequence: TGTGCCAGTAGTACCAGACCGGGACAGATGAACACTGAAGCTTTCTTT. This encodes CASSTRPGQMNTEAFF.

The V gene is TRBV6-5, the J gene TRBJ1-5; D might be TRBD1 (5 bases). The CDR3 contains 13 residues. Trimming shortened V by 3 bases and J by 7 bases, and 10 bases separated the two germline ends. Germline CDR1 reads MNHEY; CDR2 reads SVGAGI. CDR3 bases: TGTGCCAGCAGTTATGGGTGGGGCCAGCCCCAGCATTTT. It encodes CASSYGWGQPQHF.

This chain connects TRBV7-2 to TRBJ2-7; the D gene is possibly TRBD2 (6 bases). Germline lookup yields CDR1 SGHTA and CDR2 FQGNSA. The CDR3 spans 14 residues. With 5 bases removed from V and 6 bases from J, the gap between germline ends came to 17 bases. The CDR3 loop is CASSPGLNVGEQYF. CDR3 nucleotide sequence: TGTGCCAGCAGCCCGGGACTCAACGTGGGCGAGCAGTACTTC.

The rearrangement joins TRBV10-3 to TRBJ1-1; 10 positions agree with TRBD1. The germline V gene encodes CDR1 ENHRY and CDR2 SYGVKD. The V segment lost 6 bases and the J segment 5 bases; nucleotides outside the gene matches: 3. The CDR3 totals 13 residues. CDR3 sequence: CAIRGQGVTEAFF. The CDR3 DNA follows: TGTGCCATCAGAGGACAGGGGGTTACTGAAGCTTTCTTT.

The chain links TRBV6-5 to TRBJ1-4; 9 bases map to TRBD1. CDR3 length: 15 amino acids. Per germline, CDR1 MNHEY and CDR2 SVGAGI. V was clipped by 4 bases and J by 5 bases; unmatched bases: 5. The CDR3 nucleotides read TGTGCCAGCAGTTTCATCGACAGGGGGAATGAAAAACTGTTTTTT. Its translation is CASSFIDRGNEKLFF.

The chain employs TRBV7-2 and TRBJ1-6, with D possibly TRBD1 on 5 matching bases. The germline V gene encodes CDR1 SGHTA and CDR2 FQGNSA. Trimming cost V 6 bases and J 10 bases, with 16 bases left between them. This CDR3 contains 14 residues. The CDR3 here is CASRVGGRRSPLHF. Here the CDR3 DNA reads TGTGCCAGCAGAGTGGGGGGAAGGAGGTCACCCCTCCACTTT.

The chain couples TRBV10-3 to TRBJ2-1, with 7 bases that match TRBD2. Germline CDR1 is ENHRY and CDR2 is SYGVKD. This CDR3 contains 14 residues. V dropped 11 bases and J dropped 6; count of bases not matched to a gene: 13. This CDR3 reads CASAGAGPANEQFF. In nucleotides, the CDR3 is TGTGCCTCCGCTGGAGCGGGGCCAGCCAATGAGCAGTTCTTC.

This clone was observed a few times. This chain uses TRBV13 with TRBJ1-2, with TRBD1 as a possible D gene (5 bases). CDR1 is PRHDT and CDR2 is FYEKMQ in the germline V gene (reference sequence). The V end lost 5 bases, the J end lost 8 bases, and 12 bases lay between the germline ends. The CDR3 extends over 12 amino acids. This CDR3 reads CASSRQGNGYTF. In DNA form, the CDR3 reads TGTGCCAGCAGCCGCCAGGGAAACGGCTACACCTTC.

The CDR3 coding sequence is TGTGCCAGTGTTGCGGCAGGGAAGACAGATACGCAGTATTTT. This sequence encodes CASVAAGKTDTQYF. The rearrangement uses TRBV19 and TRBJ2-3; a possible D gene is TRBD1 (5 bases). CDR1 and CDR2 from the germline V gene are LNHDA and SQIVND (reference sequence). The length of the CDR3 is 14 residues. The ends were cut back, 8 bases at V and 3 bases at J, with 15 bases in the middle.

V and J are TRBV4-1 and TRBJ2-3, with 12 nucleotides matching TRBD2. Losses at the gene ends were 6 bases for V and 5 bases for J; bases not matched to a gene: 15. The CDR3 is 18 residues long. Germline CDR1 MGHRA, CDR2 YSYEKL. The CDR3 region is CASSRSGASGGAGDTQYF. The CDR3 DNA reads as TGCGCCAGCAGTCGTTCTGGGGCTAGCGGGGGGGCAGGAGATACGCAGTATTTT.

The chain combines TRBV27 with TRBJ2-7; 10 bases are a match to TRBD1. Germline-derived CDR1 and CDR2 are MNHEY and SMNVEV (reference sequence). V shed 1 base, J shed 6 bases, and the junction held 12 bases outside the gene matches. The CDR3 is made up of 17 amino acids. CDR3 sequence: CASSLFIPGTGVAEQYF. In DNA, the CDR3 is TGTGCCAGCAGTTTATTTATCCCCGGGACAGGGGTTGCCGAGCAGTACTTC.

The chain couples TRBV7-9 to TRBJ2-1; 11 nucleotides align to TRBD2. The germline V gene has CDR1 SEHNR and CDR2 FQNEAQ (reference sequence). The CDR3 runs 20 residues. The ends lost 7 bases at V and 0 bases at J; junction bases unmatched: 17. CDR3 in amino acids: CASTSPAPSGGTSSYNEQFF. CDR3 nucleotides: TGTGCCAGCACCTCACCCGCCCCTAGCGGGGGGACAAGCTCCTACAATGAGCAGTTCTTC.

J is TRBJ1-2 and V is TRBV5-4; 7 positions match TRBD1. The germline gives CDR1 SGHNT, CDR2 YYREEE (reference sequence). With 0 bases clipped from V and 4 bases from J, the junction kept 6 bases outside the gene matches. This CDR3 is 15 amino acids long. The CDR3 DNA follows: TGTGCCAGCAGCTTGGTTCCAGGGGGTGCCTATGGCTACACCTTC. Protein product: CASSLVPGGAYGYTF. Together with reference TRBV5-4 and TRBJ1-2, the CDR3 gives the full variable domain: ETGVTQSPTHLIKTRGQQVTLRCSSQSGHNTVSWYQQALGQGPQFIFQYYREEENGRGNFPPRFSGLQFPNYSSELNVNALELDDSALYLCASSLVPGGAYGYTFGSGTRLTVV.

This sequence joins TRBV24-1 and TRBJ2-2, with 7 bases fitting TRBD1. V dropped 4 bases and J dropped 4; count of bases not matched to a gene: 5. The CDR3 extends over 15 amino acids. Germline lookup yields CDR1 KGHDR and CDR2 SFDVKD. This CDR3 reads CATSDPGQSTGELFF. CDR3 bases: TGTGCCACCAGTGACCCGGGACAGTCCACCGGGGAGCTGTTTTTT.

This clone was counted many times. The chain carries TRBV23-1 and TRBJ2-7, with TRBD1 as a possible D gene (5 bases). TRBV23-1 is labeled an ORF, and its function is uncertain. Trimming cost V 4 bases and J 4 bases, with 14 bases left between them. The CDR3 contains 14 residues. This chain's CDR3 is CASSRTTALYEQYF. CDR3 sequence (DNA): TGCGCCAGCAGTCGAACGACAGCTTTGTACGAGCAGTACTTC.

The chain has TRBV10-1 and TRBJ2-3; D remains ambiguous. Germline CDR1 WNHNN, CDR2 SYGVQD (reference sequence). The CDR3 loop spans 13 amino acids. V was cut by 8 bases and J by 0 bases, with 9 bases left in between. CDR3 protein: CASSRSSTDTQYF. The CDR3 DNA sequence: TGCGCCAGCTCCCGGTCTAGCACAGATACGCAGTATTTT.

The rearrangement joins TRBV24-1 to TRBJ2-1, with 11 positions matching TRBD1. V shed 5 bases, J shed 9 bases, and the junction held 5 bases outside the gene matches. This CDR3 is 14 amino acids long. Germline V lookup: CDR1 KGHDR, CDR2 SFDVKD. The CDR3 is CATSGTGGESEQFF. CDR3 DNA sequence: TGTGCCACCAGTGGGACAGGGGGCGAAAGTGAGCAGTTCTTC.

The V gene is TRBV7-9, the J gene TRBJ1-2; D may be TRBD1 (5 bases). The germline gives CDR1 SEHNR, CDR2 FQNEAQ (reference sequence). V lost 5 bases and J 4 bases, leaving 11 bases between the germline ends. This CDR3 region has 13 residues. DNA of the CDR3: TGTGCCAGCAGCCCACGCGGGGGCTATGGCTACACCTTC. Protein sequence: CASSPRGGYGYTF.

V gene TRBV7-3 combines with J gene TRBJ2-2; 8 nucleotides agree with TRBD1. The CDR3 is made up of 15 amino acids. Germline V lookup: CDR1 SGHTA, CDR2 FQGTGA. J lost 1 base, V lost 2 bases, and 0 bases had no gene match. CDR3 DNA sequence: TGTGCCAGCAGCTTAGGGACAGGGAACACCGGGGAGCTGTTTTTT. This encodes CASSLGTGNTGELFF.

CDR3 coding DNA: TGTGCCAGTAGTCAATCACCCCTAGGAGATGAAAAACTGTTTTTT. This sequence encodes CASSQSPLGDEKLFF. The chain combines TRBV19 with TRBJ1-4; D is undetermined. V dropped 5 bases and J dropped 6 bases, with 16 bases sitting between them. Germline CDR1 and CDR2: LNHDA and SQIVND (reference sequence). This CDR3 comprises 15 residues. Based on the CDR3 plus reference TRBV19 and TRBJ1-4, the full variable domain is DGGITQSPKYLFRKEGQNVTLSCEQNLNHDAMYWYRQDPGQGLRLIYYSQIVNDFQKGDIAEGYSVSREKKESFPLTVTSAQKNPTAFYLCASSQSPLGDEKLFFGSGTQLSVL.